The source of this T cell receptor (beta chain) is a study of identifying expanded T cells in peripheral blood. V lost 6 bases, J lost 7 bases, and 3 bases stayed unmatched. The germline CDR1 and CDR2 sequences are MNHNS and SASEGT. The length of the CDR3 is 13 residues. This clone was seen only a few times. Some clones are missing from TCRdb's copy, which holds only in-frame ones; the method was immunoSEQ multiplex PCR. The table records some 120,000 clones, more than 80% of them present only once. The gene calls are TRBV6-1 and TRBJ1-6; 7 bases fit TRBD1. This receptor was identified in a person aged 18 to 69 in good health. The specimen was blood. The CDR3 coding sequence is TGTGCCAGCAGGGAGACAGGGAATTCACCCCTCCACTTT. Protein sequence: CASRETGNSPLHF.